The present entry profiles one T cell receptor beta chain with its context. Antigen: not known. The CDR3 sequence is 15 residues long. The germline V gene encodes CDR1 SGHTA and CDR2 FQGNSA. Trimming removed 1 base at V and 4 bases at J, with 12 bases between. Use of 60 Vbeta and 13 Jbeta primers characterized the PCR. Original methodology: In a later analysis, the count reached 76 million or so unique TCR beta chains, with approximately 11 million shared. Measured with immunoSEQ multiplex PCR; TCRdb has only the in-frame clones, and not every one. V and J calls and clone size come straight from that table; D and trimming were deduced from the DNA. The sample has 77,000 or so clones; over 70% are singletons. The data stem from a study of cytomegalovirus exposure and HLA in healthy donors. The study's findings and limits: A link between a missense DCLRE1C variant and TCR beta V- and J-gene trimming emerged from a later analysis. Several top significant clusters appeared, in a later analysis, to be linked to common viral pathogens.

The sequencing sample was made of PBMCs. This sequence originates from a man between 40 and 49 years old in good health and CMV-seronegative. The chain couples TRBV7-2 to TRBJ2-3; D is perhaps TRBD2 (6 bases). The CDR3 spells CASSLVPGVADTQYF. The CDR3 DNA reads as TGTGCCAGCAGCTTAGTACCGGGAGTAGCAGATACGCAGTATTTT.